A single sample is the source of the 27 T cell receptor beta chains below, sequenced in a study of CD8 T cells in Susac syndrome (dated by TCRdb to about 2019). The library was built by means of the immunoSEQ multiplex PCR assay. RNA was extracted using the RNeasy kit, and roughly 0.5 to 1 ug of the RNA was reverse transcribed with random hexamers. Through fastp at Q25 and MiXCR, TCRdb rebuilt clones from the public reads, retaining in-frame beta chains. Every distinct CDR3 protein forms one entry, paired with its most common genes and DNA. This sample gives about 120,000 distinct CDR3 sequences in total; 85% to 95% of them show up just once. Approximately 0.12% of the sample comes from the top ten. The specimen was CD8+ T cells from PBMCs. Receptor source: a human donor in good health.

This clonotype showed up just once. The genes are TRBV4-3 and TRBJ2-2; the D is unclear. V lost 1 base and J lost 1, with 10 bases in between. This CDR3 comprises 16 residues. Looked up from germline, CDR1 is LGHNA and CDR2 is YSLEER. CDR3 region: CASSQAPGGNTGELFF. As DNA, the CDR3 is TGCGCCAGCAGCCAAGCCCCAGGCGGGAACACCGGGGAGCTGTTTTTT.

The rearrangement joins TRBV3-1 to TRBJ2-7; 8 bases match TRBD1. Germline V gene lookup returns CDR1 LGHDT and CDR2 YNNKEL (reference sequence). The trim removed 5 bases at V and 5 bases at J, leaving 8 bases unmatched. The CDR3 runs to 14 residues. CDR3 amino acids: CASSRTGLEDEQYF. Written as DNA, the CDR3 is TGTGCCAGCAGCAGGACAGGGTTGGAGGACGAGCAGTACTTC.

The chain uses TRBV27 and TRBJ2-7; D is perhaps TRBD2 (6 bases). The CDR3 spans 12 residues. The ends were cut back, 8 bases at V and 5 bases at J, with 13 bases in the middle. Germline CDR1 reads MNHEY; CDR2 reads SMNVEV (reference sequence). CDR3 in DNA: TGTGCCAGCGGGACTCCCAAGGACGAGCAGTACTTC. Its protein product is CASGTPKDEQYF.

The V gene is TRBV29-1, the J gene TRBJ1-4, with 7 bases aligning to TRBD1. V dropped 6 bases and J dropped 4; count of bases not matched to a gene: 8. CDR1 and CDR2 (germline): SQVTM, ANQGSEA. The CDR3 loop spans 14 amino acids. The CDR3 DNA is TGCAGCGTACCAGGGACAGCCAATAATGAAAAACTGTTTTTT. Translating it yields CSVPGTANNEKLFF.

The rearrangement uses TRBV11-2 and TRBJ1-3; D is unclear. Germline V lookup: CDR1 SGHAT, CDR2 FQNNGV. This CDR3 region has 15 residues. V dropped 2 bases and J dropped 4 bases, with 12 bases sitting between them. The CDR3 DNA follows: TGTGCCAGCAGCTTATCCCCCCAAGCAGGAAACACCATATATTTT. Translating it yields CASSLSPQAGNTIYF.

The V and J genes are TRBV7-2 and TRBJ2-5, with TRBD2 matching 7 bases. The ends lost 10 bases at V and 3 bases at J; junction bases unmatched: 11. CDR3 length: 14 residues. Looked up from germline, CDR1 is SGHTA and CDR2 is FQGNSA. The CDR3 nucleotides read TGTGCCACCGCCGGGGGAGGGTCCGAAGAGACCCAGTACTTC. Protein sequence: CATAGGGSEETQYF.

This clonotype has a single count. This chain connects TRBV4-1 to TRBJ2-7; tentatively, D is TRBD2 (7 bases). Per germline, CDR1 MGHRA and CDR2 YSYEKL. V lost 3 bases, J lost 4 bases, and 25 bases lay in between. This CDR3 contains 18 residues. CDR3 in amino acids: CASSQGTEPGGGGYEQYF. The CDR3 DNA reads as TGCGCCAGCAGCCAGGGTACAGAGCCGGGGGGCGGTGGGTACGAGCAGTACTTC.

V and J are TRBV28 and TRBJ1-1; D gene uncertain. Germline values: CDR1 MDHEN, CDR2 SYDVKM. V was cut by 1 base and J by 2 bases, with 5 bases left in between. The CDR3 runs to 13 residues. The CDR3 loop is CASSLSLNTEAFF. The CDR3 DNA is TGTGCCAGCAGTTTATCCCTAAACACTGAAGCTTTCTTT.

V usage is TRBV5-1 and J usage is TRBJ1-2; the D gene is possibly TRBD1 (5 bases). V dropped 4 bases and J dropped 7 bases, with 17 bases sitting between them. The CDR3 is 14 residues long. The V gene's germline CDR1 is SGHRS and CDR2 YFSETQ. CDR3 amino acids: CASSPGLAGTGYTF. In DNA form, the CDR3 reads TGCGCCAGCAGCCCGGGACTCGCAGGGACTGGCTACACCTTC.

Here the CDR3 reads CASSLLAGGLTGPEQYF. The DNA for the CDR3 is TGTGCCAGCAGCCTACTAGCGGGGGGTCTTACTGGGCCCGAGCAGTACTTC. The J gene is TRBJ2-7, the V gene TRBV7-2; 12 nucleotides line up with TRBD2. V shed 5 bases and J 6 bases; nucleotides not matched to a gene: 14. Germline V gene lookup returns CDR1 SGHTA and CDR2 FQGNSA. There are 17 residues in the CDR3.

This clonotype was found a few times. The genes are TRBV18 and TRBJ2-7; no clear D. The CDR3 spans 15 residues. V lost 3 bases and J lost 4, with 16 bases in between. Germline V gene data show CDR1 as KGHSH and CDR2 as LQKENI. The CDR3 spells CASSPSLGSKYEQYF. CDR3 DNA sequence: TGTGCCAGCTCACCGAGTCTAGGTTCGAAATACGAGCAGTACTTC. The entire variable domain, with the rest obtained from reference TRBV18 and TRBJ2-7, is as follows: NAGVMQNPRHLVRRRGQEARLRCSPMKGHSHVYWYRQLPEEGLKFMVYLQKENIIDESGMPKERFSAEFPKEGPSILRIQQVVRGDSAAYFCASSPSLGSKYEQYFGPGTRLTVT.

The J gene is TRBJ1-1, the V gene TRBV9; no definite D call. This CDR3 contains 14 residues. Germline CDR1 and CDR2: SGDLS and YYNGEE. The V gene lost 0 bases and the J gene lost 1 base, with 7 bases spanning the gap. CDR3 bases: TGTGCCAGCAGCGTAGTGAGGGAGAACACTGAAGCTTTCTTT. The encoded protein is CASSVVRENTEAFF.

The chain recombines TRBV7-8 with TRBJ2-7; D remains ambiguous. Germline CDR1 SGHVS, CDR2 FQNEAQ. The CDR3 is made up of 13 amino acids. Trimming pared 2 bases from V and 2 bases from J, leaving 7 bases between. The CDR3 region is CASSLTPAYEQYF. The CDR3 DNA reads as TGTGCCAGCAGCTTAACTCCGGCCTACGAGCAGTACTTC. Complete variable domain (other parts from reference TRBV7-8 and TRBJ2-7): GAGVSQSPRYKVAKRGQDVALRCDPISGHVSLFWYQQALGQGPEFLTYFQNEAQLDKSGLPSDRFFAERPEGSVSTLKIQRTQQEDSAVYLCASSLTPAYEQYFGPGTRLTVT.

This chain connects TRBV6-2 or TRBV6-3 to TRBJ2-7; 15 positions match TRBD2. Trimming at V came to 5 bases and at J to 2 bases, leaving 10 bases not matched to a gene. Germline V CDR1 and CDR2: MNHEY, SVGEGT. This CDR3 has 18 amino acids. The CDR3, as DNA: TGTGCCAGCAGTCCCGGGACTAGCGGGAGGCCCACGCCCTACGAGCAGTACTTC. It yields the protein CASSPGTSGRPTPYEQYF.

The V gene is TRBV7-9, the J gene TRBJ2-5, with a possible D match to TRBD2 (5 bases). V lost 3 bases and J lost 4, with 12 bases in between. CDR3 length: 14 residues. CDR1 and CDR2 (germline): SEHNR, FQNEAQ (reference sequence). CDR3 sequence reads: CASSFLSEGETQYF. CDR3 coding DNA: TGTGCCAGCAGCTTTCTGAGCGAGGGAGAGACCCAGTACTTC.

This rearrangement joins TRBV11-2 to TRBJ2-4; TRBD2 matches 10 bases. V trimming: 3 bases; J trimming: 7 bases; junction bases outside the gene matches: 0. The CDR3 spans 13 residues. In germline, CDR1 is SGHAT, CDR2 FQNNGV. CDR3 sequence reads: CASSFSGRNIQYF. CDR3 sequence (DNA): TGTGCCAGCAGCTTTAGCGGGAGGAACATTCAGTACTTC.

This rearrangement joins TRBV29-1 to TRBJ2-1, with D hard to call. V lost 3 bases, J lost 0 bases, and 18 bases lay in between. The CDR3 loop spans 17 amino acids. Germline CDR1 reads SQVTM; CDR2 reads ANQGSEA. The CDR3 is CSVDFSIHSSSYNEQFF. The CDR3 DNA follows: TGCAGCGTTGATTTTTCCATCCATAGTAGCTCCTACAATGAGCAGTTCTTC.

V gene TRBV6-2 or TRBV6-3 combines with J gene TRBJ1-2, with D unresolved. Deletions cut 1 base from V and 8 bases from J, with 11 bases between. The CDR3 has 13 amino acids. CDR1 is MNHEY and CDR2 is SVGEGT in the germline V gene. CDR3 DNA sequence: TGTGCCAGCAGTTACTACCTAGAGGACGGCTACACCTTC. As protein: CASSYYLEDGYTF.

V usage is TRBV13 and J usage is TRBJ2-5; 7 nucleotides align to TRBD2. With 9 bases clipped from V and 4 bases from J, the junction kept 5 bases outside the gene matches. This CDR3 region has 12 residues. From germline, CDR1 is PRHDT and CDR2 FYEKMQ (reference sequence). The CDR3 DNA follows: TGTGCCAGTTGCTTAGCGGGAGAGACCCAGTACTTC. Its protein is CASCLAGETQYF.

The chain is built from TRBV23-1 and TRBJ2-1; perhaps TRBD1 as D (5 bases). TRBV23-1 qualifies as an ORF whose function is uncertain. Trimming shortened V by 2 bases and J by 0 bases, and 11 bases separated the two germline ends. CDR3 length: 16 residues. Here the CDR3 DNA reads TGCGCCAGCAGTCAAAGGGGATATAGCTCCTACAATGAGCAGTTCTTC. This sequence encodes CASSQRGYSSYNEQFF.

The chain joins TRBV20-1 to TRBJ1-2, with D possibly matching TRBD1 (6 bases). There are 18 residues in the CDR3. CDR1 DFQATT and CDR2 SNEGSKA come from the germline V gene (reference sequence). V was shortened by 0 bases and J by 0 bases, with 20 bases between the two germline ends. The CDR3 bases are TGCAGTGCTAGAGACCTCTCGGGACAACTTCCTCCTAACTATGGCTACACCTTC. Residues: CSARDLSGQLPPNYGYTF.

The rearrangement uses TRBV5-6 and TRBJ2-7, with D unclear. From germline, CDR1 is SGHDT and CDR2 YYEEEE. The CDR3 covers 15 residues. The V end lost 0 bases, the J end lost 3 bases, and 13 bases lay between the germline ends. The CDR3 protein is CASSLAGLKLYEQYF. The CDR3 nucleotides read TGTGCCAGCAGCTTGGCCGGTCTCAAACTCTACGAGCAGTACTTC.

The V call is TRBV7-9, the J call TRBJ2-2; D unresolved. V was pared by 3 bases and J by 4 bases, with 9 bases between. CDR3 length: 14 residues. CDR1 and CDR2 from the germline V gene are SEHNR and FQNEAQ (reference sequence). The CDR3 DNA sequence: TGTGCCAGCAGCTTTAATCCAGTCACCGGGGAGCTGTTTTTT. It yields the protein CASSFNPVTGELFF.

V is TRBV7-9 and J is TRBJ2-1, with a weak D call TRBD1 (6 bases). V was pared by 8 bases and J by 9 bases, with 17 bases between. The CDR3 contains 13 residues. CDR1 and CDR2 from the germline V gene are SEHNR and FQNEAQ (reference sequence). In nucleotides, the CDR3 is TGTGCCAGCTCTCCCTCGACAGGCCTTGAGCAGTTCTTC. Residues: CASSPSTGLEQFF.

The chain uses TRBV3-1 and TRBJ2-7; 8 nucleotides agree with TRBD2. V dropped 8 bases and J dropped 0; count of bases not matched to a gene: 6. Germline-derived CDR1 and CDR2 are LGHDT and YNNKEL (reference sequence). This CDR3 has 14 amino acids. In nucleotides, the CDR3 is TGTGCCAGCCGGGTTAGCGGGAACTCCTACGAGCAGTACTTC. It translates to CASRVSGNSYEQYF.

The chain carries TRBV7-2 and TRBJ1-4, with TRBD1 as a possible D gene (5 bases). This CDR3 is 13 amino acids long. Trimming pared 6 bases from V and 8 bases from J, leaving 13 bases between. CDR1 SGHTA and CDR2 FQGNSA come from the germline V gene. CDR3 sequence reads: CASSSGYGEKLFF. CDR3 bases: TGTGCCAGCAGTTCAGGGTACGGGGAAAAACTGTTTTTT.

The chain carries TRBV20-1 and TRBJ2-3; D possibly corresponds to TRBD2 (5 bases). V dropped 6 bases and J dropped 0 bases, with 13 bases sitting between them. This CDR3 spans 14 amino acids. Germline V CDR1 and CDR2: DFQATT, SNEGSKA (reference sequence). The CDR3 DNA reads TGCAGTGCGTACCTAGCCAGTAGCACAGATACGCAGTATTTT. Protein: CSAYLASSTDTQYF.